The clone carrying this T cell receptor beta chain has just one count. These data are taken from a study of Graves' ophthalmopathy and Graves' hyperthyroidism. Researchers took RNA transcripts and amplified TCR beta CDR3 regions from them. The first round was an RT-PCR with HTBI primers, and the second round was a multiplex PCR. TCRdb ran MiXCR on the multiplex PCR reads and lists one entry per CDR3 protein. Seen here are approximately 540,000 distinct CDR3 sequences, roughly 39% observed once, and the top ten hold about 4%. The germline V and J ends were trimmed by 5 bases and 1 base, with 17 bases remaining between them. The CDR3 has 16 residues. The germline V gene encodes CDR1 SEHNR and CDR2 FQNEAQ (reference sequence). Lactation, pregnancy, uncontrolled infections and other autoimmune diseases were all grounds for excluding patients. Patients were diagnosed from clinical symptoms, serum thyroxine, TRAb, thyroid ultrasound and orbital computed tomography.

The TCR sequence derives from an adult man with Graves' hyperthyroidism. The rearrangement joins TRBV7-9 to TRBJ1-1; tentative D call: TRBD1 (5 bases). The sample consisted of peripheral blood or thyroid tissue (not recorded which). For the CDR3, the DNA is TGTGCCAGCAGCCCTAAGCAGAGGACACCGAACACTGAAGCTTTCTTT. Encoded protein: CASSPKQRTPNTEAFF.